This T cell receptor (beta chain) was sequenced for a study of T cell changes during pregnancy in multiple sclerosis. Assay used: immunoSEQ multiplex PCR; TCRdb lists only in-frame clones, some missing. The sample has roughly 110,000 clones, 85% to 95% seen once. V gave up 3 bases and J gave up 5 bases; unmatched junction bases: 0. The CDR3 length is 12 residues. The germline CDR1 and CDR2 sequences are KGHSH and LQKENI. Specimen: peripheral blood, collected after pregnancy. The rearrangement uses TRBV18 and TRBJ2-5, with 7 bases aligning to TRBD2. This receptor was taken from a female donor with multiple sclerosis, enrolled in a pregnancy study. This CDR3 reads CASSPGGETQYF. The CDR3 coding sequence is TGTGCCAGCTCACCGGGGGGGGAGACCCAGTACTTC.